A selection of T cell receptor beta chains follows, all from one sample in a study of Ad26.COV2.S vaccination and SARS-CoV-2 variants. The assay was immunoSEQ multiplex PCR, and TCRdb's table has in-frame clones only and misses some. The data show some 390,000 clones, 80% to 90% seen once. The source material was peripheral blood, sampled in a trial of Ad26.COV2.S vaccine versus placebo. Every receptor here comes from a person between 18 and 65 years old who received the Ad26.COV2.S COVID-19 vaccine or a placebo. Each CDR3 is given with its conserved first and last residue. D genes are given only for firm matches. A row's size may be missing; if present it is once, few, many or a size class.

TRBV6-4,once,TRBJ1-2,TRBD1,TGTGCCAGCAGGCCCGGACAGGGATTCTATGGCTACACCTTC,CASRPGQGFYGYTF
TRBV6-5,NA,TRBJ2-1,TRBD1,TGTGCCAGCAGTTACTCCCAGGGGGCCTACAATGAGCAGTTCTTC,CASSYSQGAYNEQFF
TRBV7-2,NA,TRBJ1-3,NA,TGTGCCAGCAGCCTGATGTTGGGGAGCTCTGGAAACACCATATATTTT,CASSLMLGSSGNTIYF
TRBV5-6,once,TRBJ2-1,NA,TGTGCCAGCAGCTTGACGCCCCATGAGCAGTTCTTC,CASSLTPHEQFF
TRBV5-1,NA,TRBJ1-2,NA,TGCGCCAGCAGCGAACAGGGTCGAGATGGCTACACCTTC,CASSEQGRDGYTF
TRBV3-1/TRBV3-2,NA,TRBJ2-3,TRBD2,TGTGCCAGCAGCCTCGACCCTGCGGGGGGTACCACAGATACGCAGTATTTT,CASSLDPAGGTTDTQYF
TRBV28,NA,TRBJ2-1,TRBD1,TGTGCCAGCAGAACAGGGGATCCCGCCTACAATGAGCAGTTCTTC,CASRTGDPAYNEQFF
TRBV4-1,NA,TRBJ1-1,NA,TGCGCCAGCAGCCAACTCCCAAGGGGGGCCATGAACACTGAAGCTTTCTTT,CASSQLPRGAMNTEAFF
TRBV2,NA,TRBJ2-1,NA,TGTGCCACGGGAAAGGGCGGGTTACCGGCAAGCGATGAGCAGTTCTTC,CATGKGGLPASDEQFF
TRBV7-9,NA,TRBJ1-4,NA,TGTGCCAGCAGCTTATGGGGGACTAATGAAAAACTGTTTTTT,CASSLWGTNEKLFF
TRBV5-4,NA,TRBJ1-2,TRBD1,TGTGCCAGCAGCTCGGACAGGGCCCATGGCTACACCTTC,CASSSDRAHGYTF
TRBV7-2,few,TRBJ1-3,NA,TGTGCCAGCAGCTTAGCGGTGAGGAACACCATATATTTT,CASSLAVRNTIYF
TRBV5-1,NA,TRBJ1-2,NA,TGCGCCAGCAGCTGGGGGATGGGACCTAATGGCTACACCTTC,CASSWGMGPNGYTF
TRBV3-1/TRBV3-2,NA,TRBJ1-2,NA,TGTGCCAGCAGCCAAGATTTGGGGACCCTAGATGGCTACACCTTC,CASSQDLGTLDGYTF
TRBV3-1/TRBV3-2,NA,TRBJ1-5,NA,TGTGCCAGCAGCCAAGACTGGGATGATCAGCCCCAGCATTTT,CASSQDWDDQPQHF
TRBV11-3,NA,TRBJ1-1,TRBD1,TGTGCCAGCAGCCCAGGGACAGGGGGGGACACTGAAGCTTTCTTT,CASSPGTGGDTEAFF
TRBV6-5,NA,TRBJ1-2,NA,TGTGCCAGCAGTCTCCTTGGGGGTAATAACTATGGCTACACCTTC,CASSLLGGNNYGYTF
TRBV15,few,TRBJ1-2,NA,TGTGCCACCAGCAGAGACGGGAACTATGGCTACACCTTC,CATSRDGNYGYTF
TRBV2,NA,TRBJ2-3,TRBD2,TGTGCCAACCGAGGCGGGGGTGCAGATACGCAGTATTTT,CANRGGGADTQYF
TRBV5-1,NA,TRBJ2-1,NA,TGCGCCAGCAGCCTGGAGGGGGGAAATGAGCAGTTCTTC,CASSLEGGNEQFF
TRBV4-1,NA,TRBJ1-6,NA,TGCGCCAGCAGCCAAGTTCCCCCGGGGGATTCACCCCTCCACTTT,CASSQVPPGDSPLHF
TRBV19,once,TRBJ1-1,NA,TGTGCCAGTATTGGGGGACCTGGGATGAACACTGAAGCTTTCTTT,CASIGGPGMNTEAFF
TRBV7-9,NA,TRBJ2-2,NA,TGTGCCAGCAGCTTAGCGGTCCTGGGAGGTGTTTCGAACACCGGGGAGCTGTTTTTT,CASSLAVLGGVSNTGELFF
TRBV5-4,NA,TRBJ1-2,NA,TGTGCCAGCAGCTTGTGGCCAACAGGAGCTAACTATGGCTACACCTTC,CASSLWPTGANYGYTF
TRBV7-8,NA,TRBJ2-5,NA,TGTGCCAGCAGCCGGCGGGGACAAGAGACCCAGTACTTC,CASSRRGQETQYF
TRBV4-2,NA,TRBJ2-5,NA,TGTGCCAGCAGGCAACAGGGAGGGACGGAGACCCAGTACTTC,CASRQQGGTETQYF